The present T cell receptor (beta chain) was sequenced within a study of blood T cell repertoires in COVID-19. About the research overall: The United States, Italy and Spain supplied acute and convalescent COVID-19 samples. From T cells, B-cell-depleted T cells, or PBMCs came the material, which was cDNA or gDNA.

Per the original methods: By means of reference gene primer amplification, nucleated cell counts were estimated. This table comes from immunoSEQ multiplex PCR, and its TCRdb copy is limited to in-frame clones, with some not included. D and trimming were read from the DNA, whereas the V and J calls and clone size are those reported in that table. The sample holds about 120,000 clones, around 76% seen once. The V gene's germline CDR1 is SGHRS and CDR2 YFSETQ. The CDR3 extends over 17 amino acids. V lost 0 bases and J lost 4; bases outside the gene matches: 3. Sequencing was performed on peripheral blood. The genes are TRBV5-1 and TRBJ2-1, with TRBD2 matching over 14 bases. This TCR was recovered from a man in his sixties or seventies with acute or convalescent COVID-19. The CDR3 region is CASSLAGTSGRYNEQFF. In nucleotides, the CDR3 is TGCGCCAGCAGCTTGGCCGGGACTAGCGGGAGATACAATGAGCAGTTCTTC.